This T cell receptor beta chain was identified during a study of read filtering for tumor transcriptome and immune sequencing. Overall study results and limits: Even smaller IR-seq throughput identified most shared clonotypes.

This clonotype appeared many times. What it recognizes is unknown. Germline CDR1 SGHRS, CDR2 YFSETQ. Trimming removed 0 bases from V and 10 bases from J; junction bases left unmatched: 6. The CDR3 has 15 residues. From around 440 ng of RNA, a library with molecular barcoded alpha/delta and beta/gamma adaptors was made. In TCRdb, the reads were re-called with MiXCR into one record per CDR3 protein. This table holds about 57,000 distinct CDR3 sequences, around 20% found once. Material for sequencing was a population of CD138-negative cells sorted from bone marrow. This clonotype was sampled from a donor over 35 with multiple myeloma. This chain uses TRBV5-1 with TRBJ2-1; TRBD2 matches at 11 bases. CDR3: CASSLATSGVEEQFF. The CDR3 DNA is TGCGCCAGCAGCTTGGCGACTAGCGGGGTAGAGGAGCAGTTCTTC.